The text below deals with one T cell receptor (beta chain). Its antigen remains unknown. This entry comes from a study of OX40 agonist ivuxolimab in advanced cancers. Study-level points and caveats: Among the lowest levels of clonal expansion were found in partial responders at 0.1-3.0 mg/kg.

Some clones are missing from TCRdb's copy, which holds only in-frame ones; the method was immunoSEQ multiplex PCR. Of roughly 64,000 clones listed, around 88% were seen once; the top ten hold 0.7% to 0.9%. Trimming removed 4 bases from V and 5 bases from J, with 11 bases in between. CDR1 GTSNPN and CDR2 SVGIG come from the germline V gene (reference sequence). CDR3 length: 13 amino acids. The chain uses TRBV30 and TRBJ2-2; D may match TRBD1 or TRBD2 (5 bases each). The receptor was derived from an adult with an advanced solid tumor such as melanoma, head and neck, liver or kidney cancer. Sample: CD4+ or CD8+ T cells sorted from blood, taken in a trial of the OX40 agonist ivuxolimab. In nucleotides, the CDR3 is TGTGCCTGGAACATTGGGGGAACCGGGGAGCTGTTTTTT. Amino acid sequence: CAWNIGGTGELFF. Looking up the rest from reference TRBV30 and TRBJ2-2 gives the full variable domain: SQTIHQWPATLVQPVGSPLSLECTVEGTSNPNLYWYRQAAGRGLQLLFYSVGIGQISSEVPQNLSASRPQDRQFILSSKKLLLSDSGFYLCAWNIGGTGELFFGEGSRLTVL.